This TCR beta chain derives from a study of blood T cells in healthy people across ages. Notes on the study in general: Researchers report that TCR beta diversity correlated strongly with naive T cell percentage.

Alongside a J-beta primer mix, a sample-barcoded 5' primer served in a second PCR lasting about 7 to 11 cycles. TCRdb ran MiXCR on the 5' RACE reads and lists one entry per CDR3 protein. In the table there are over 600,000 distinct CDR3 sequences, 46% of which are singletons. About this clonotype itself: What it recognizes is unknown.

In each sample, at least 7 million PBMCs were isolated. This TCR was recovered from a man older than 75 in good health. Sequences were obtained from blood.

This CDR3 reads CASSLEGRGHQPQHF. The CDR3 DNA sequence: TGCGCCAGCAGCTTGGAGGGCAGGGGCCATCAGCCCCAGCATTTT. The chain has TRBV5-1 and TRBJ1-5; maybe TRBD1 (6 bases). This CDR3 region has 15 residues. CDR1 is SGHRS, CDR2 YFSETQ, per germline. The V end was cut by 0 bases, the J end by 5 bases, with 12 bases between.